This TCR beta chain was recovered during a study of CD8 T cells in Susac syndrome. Blood CD8+ and CD4+ T cells underwent high-throughput TCR beta sequencing. Trimming stripped 5 bases from V and 3 bases from J, with 14 bases between. The CDR3 is 14 residues long. Germline V gene sequence: CDR1 SGHAT, CDR2 FQNNGV. Reverse transcription of roughly 0.5 to 1 ug RNA was carried out with random hexamers. Amplification of the TCR beta CDR3 was carried out by immunoSEQ multiplex PCR, which spanned a total of 54 Vbeta and 13 Jbeta segments. MiXCR was run by TCRdb on the immunoSEQ multiplex PCR reads, yielding one entry per CDR3 protein. The table shows roughly 190,000 distinct CDR3 sequences, with 90% to 95% occurring only once.

The clonotype originates from a human donor in good health. Specimen: CD4+ T cells from PBMCs. The chain is built from TRBV11-2 and TRBJ2-7; D possibly matches TRBD1 or TRBD2 (5 bases each). The CDR3 bases are TGTGCCAGCAGCCCAAACTTGGGGGTCTACGAGCAGTACTTC. The encoded protein is CASSPNLGVYEQYF.